Sequencing of this TCR beta chain was carried out in a study of neoadjuvant anti-PD-1 for oral cavity cancer (dated by TCRdb to about 2021). Regarding the complete study: Before undergoing curative-intent surgical resection, most patients got three to four biweekly nivolumab doses at 3 mg/kg. Patients without progression received a fourth nivolumab dose around day 43 and underwent definitive surgical resection on days 50-56. Responders were defined as patients with complete response, partial response or stable disease by RECIST 1.1; non-responders were defined as patients with progression. The parent correlative cohort included some 13 patients, with an approximately 35% response rate. Findings and caveats that apply to the study as a whole: Within PBMCs, T cell clonality (Gini index) was significantly higher in non-responders than responders after neoadjuvant nivolumab. Higher pretreatment blood Treg/Th17 ratios correlated with both higher pretreatment blood TCRbeta clonality and lower post-treatment tumor TCRbeta clonality. Only a few patients per response group were included in the TCR analyses, and the authors called for validation in larger cohorts.

Between the V and J ends, shortened by 6 bases and 0 bases respectively, the junction contains 6 bases. CDR1 and CDR2 (ENHRY, SYGVKD) derive from the germline V gene. The CDR3, from cysteine to phenylalanine, totals 13 residues. Only the CDR3 part of the read is kept: 39 bases, read in frame from the first base. This sample's time point label indicates: after neoadjuvant nivolumab, at surgical resection. None of the patients had received prior systemic or radiation treatment, and all were newly diagnosed with stage II-IVA oral cavity squamous cell carcinoma. The cohort was composed of patients with HPV-negative, locally advanced oral cavity squamous cell carcinoma. Peripheral blood mononuclear cells were analyzed directly and were not maintained or expanded in culture. The samples were drawn from a longitudinal correlative study tied to a single-arm phase II trial testing neoadjuvant nivolumab in oral cavity squamous cell carcinoma. Subject-matched pre- and post-treatment PBMCs and tumors from three responders and three non-responders were subjected to genomic DNA-based TCRbeta sequencing. Peripheral blood mononuclear cells were collected before nivolumab treatment and again after treatment, at the time of surgery. The Maxwell RSC DNA from Cells kit was used to extract genomic DNA from PBMCs.

Details on this clone: It has no known antigen specificity. The sample holds no much larger clone one base away, and base qualities are not on file. Other DNA sequences from this sample encode an identical CDR3 as well.

For deep sequencing of PBMC libraries, mostly 480 ng of input genomic DNA was used, and six replicates were run per sample. The immunoSEQ hsTCRbeta kit was used to prepare TCRbeta libraries, following the manufacturer's instructions. The completed libraries were mixed into a single pool at 3 nM, then sequenced with an Illumina NovaSeq 6000 S4 flow cell. Concerning the study's data processing: The immunoSEQ Analyzer was used for raw data preprocessing and quality control. The analysis was limited to productive rearrangements, and each clonotype was defined by a unique CDR3 amino acid sequence. Using the R package tcR, the researchers computed the Gini-Simpson index as their estimate of repertoire clonality. Gini indices were compared with Student's t test, and associations with tumor size change were assessed by Pearson correlation. TCRdb's version of the immuneACCESS table is confined to in-frame rearrangements and falls short of the full clone set. An unresolved V gene accounts for under half of the shortfall where checked; the remainder is of unknown origin. V and J calls and clone size are copied from that table; D and trimming were computed from the DNA. The table for this sample lists about 14,000 clones; about three quarters of them were counted only once. Jointly, the top ten make up roughly 2.8% of the sample.

This specimen consisted of PBMCs, obtained after nivolumab (anti-PD-1) treatment. The sequence links TRBV10-3 to TRBJ1-3; TRBD1 is perhaps the D gene, given 5 matching bases. The sequence derives from a person aged 40 to 85 with oral cavity squamous cell carcinoma. The nucleotide sequence reads as follows: TGTGCCATCAGAGACAGCTCTGGAAACACCATATATTTT. Its amino acids are CAIRDSSGNTIYF.